This passage covers 24 T cell receptor beta chains from one sample sequenced in a study of metastatic and nonmetastatic thyroid tumors. No patient had received any treatment before thyroid surgery. TCRdb reassembled clones from the PCR reads with MiXCR. The sample includes around 24,000 clones, roughly a quarter seen only once; the top ten take around 10%. The sequenced material came from tumor tissue. Receptor source: a male donor with papillary thyroid cancer or a benign thyroid nodule (not recorded which). Some clones in this sample may be carry-over from other donors' samples.

V is TRBV6-2 or TRBV6-3 and J is TRBJ2-1, with TRBD2 matching 13 bases. CDR3 length: 16 residues. CDR1 is MNHEY and CDR2 is SVGEGT in the germline V gene. The V segment lost 6 bases and the J segment 6 bases; nucleotides outside the gene matches: 8. Here the CDR3 DNA reads TGTGCCAGCAGCCGTGATGGACTAGCGGGAGCCAATGAGCAGTTCTTC. Residues: CASSRDGLAGANEQFF.

The sample holds many counts of this clone. At one end the junction does not follow the germline gene, possibly because of a read error. Different DNA sequences within this sample yield the same CDR3. The rearrangement links TRBV7-7 to TRBJ2-2, with unresolved D. Looked up from germline, CDR1 is SSHAT and CDR2 is FNYEAQ (reference sequence). CDR3 length: 13 residues. The CDR3 loop reads CASSLRNTGELFF. CDR3 coding DNA: TGTGCTAGCAGCTTGAGAAACACCGGGGAGCTGTTTTTT.

This chain joins TRBV11-2 and TRBJ2-3; a possible D gene is TRBD1 (6 bases). CDR1 and CDR2 from the germline V gene are SGHAT and FQNNGV. Between the trimmed V and J ends, which lost 4 bases and 0 bases, there was a span of 14 bases. CDR3 size: 16 residues. The CDR3 loop reads CASSSLTGLSTDTQYF. CDR3 DNA sequence: TGTGCCAGCAGCTCTCTGACAGGCCTGAGCACAGATACGCAGTATTTT. The full variable domain, in which reference TRBV11-2 and TRBJ2-3 provide the parts outside the CDR3, is EAGVAQSPRYKIIEKRQSVAFWCNPISGHATLYWYQQILGQGPKLLIQFQNNGVVDDSQLPKDRFSAERLKGVDSTLKIQPAKLEDSAVYLCASSSLTGLSTDTQYFGPGTRLTVL.

The table lists this clone with many counts. The gene calls are TRBV20-1 and TRBJ2-3; TRBD2 matches at 8 bases. Germline lookup yields CDR1 DFQATT and CDR2 SNEGSKA (reference sequence). V lost 0 bases to trimming and J lost 2 bases; unmatched junction nucleotides: 4. CDR3 length: 15 amino acids. CDR3 sequence reads: CSARDLAGLTDTQYF. DNA of the CDR3: TGCAGTGCTAGAGACCTAGCGGGCCTCACAGATACGCAGTATTTT.

This chain joins TRBV6-2 or TRBV6-3 and TRBJ2-7; D unclear. Germline CDR1 reads MNHEY; CDR2 reads SVGEGT. V lost 0 bases to trimming and J lost 5 bases, with 2 bases between them. The CDR3 spans 11 residues. The CDR3 reads CASSYSDEQYF. For the CDR3, the DNA is TGTGCCAGCAGTTACTCTGACGAGCAGTACTTC.

There are a few counts of this clone. Just one base apart from a much larger clone, this may be a read error. The rearrangement links TRBV6-1 to TRBJ2-4, with D tentatively TRBD2 (6 bases). Germline CDR1 reads MNHNS; CDR2 reads SASEGT. With 5 bases removed from V and 3 bases from J, the gap between germline ends came to 17 bases. The CDR3 sequence is 16 residues long. The CDR3, as DNA: TGTGCCAGCAGTACCACCCGGGAGTGGGTCAAAAACATTCAGTACTTC. Encoded protein: CASSTTREWVKNIQYF.

This clone was counted many times. The J gene is TRBJ2-1, the V gene TRBV20-1, with unresolved D. Germline V gives CDR1 DFQATT, CDR2 SNEGSKA (reference sequence). The V end was cut by 6 bases, the J end by 5 bases, with 14 bases between. This CDR3 comprises 13 residues. CDR3 bases: TGCAGTGCCGCAAATCACGCCAACAATGAGCAGTTCTTC. Its translation: CSAANHANNEQFF.

This clone came up many times. The CDR3 is CASSSRGQIEAFF. DNA of the CDR3: TGTGCCAGCAGTTCAAGAGGGCAGATTGAAGCTTTCTTT. The rearrangement joins TRBV28 to TRBJ1-1, with D unresolved. There are 13 residues in the CDR3. Looked up from germline, CDR1 is MDHEN and CDR2 is SYDVKM. Trimming stripped 4 bases from V and 7 bases from J, with 13 bases between.

The sample holds a few counts of this clone. Other nucleotide sequences from this sample produce the same CDR3. The chain employs TRBV28 and TRBJ2-7; 8 bases line up with TRBD1. The length of the CDR3 is 15 residues. V lost 0 bases and J lost 7; bases outside the gene matches: 8. The germline V gene encodes CDR1 MDHEN and CDR2 SYDVKM. The CDR3 region is CASSLWAGQGYEQYF. The CDR3 DNA follows: TGTGCCAGCAGTTTATGGGCTGGACAGGGCTATGAGCAGTACTTC.

The chain employs TRBV24-1 and TRBJ2-1, with TRBD1 matching over 9 bases. This CDR3 comprises 14 residues. V was clipped by 5 bases and J by 10 bases; unmatched bases: 8. Germline V gene data show CDR1 as KGHDR and CDR2 as SFDVKD. CDR3 coding DNA: TGTGCCACCAGTGTCGGTGGGACAGGGACGGAGCAGTTCTTC. Residues: CATSVGGTGTEQFF.

This clone was counted many times. The chain combines TRBV5-1 with TRBJ2-1, with 10 bases that match TRBD1. The CDR3 loop spans 13 amino acids. Germline V gene lookup returns CDR1 SGHRS and CDR2 YFSETQ. V lost 7 bases, J lost 9 bases, and 7 bases stayed unmatched. The CDR3 region is CASRPGTGVEQFF. The CDR3, as DNA: TGCGCCAGCCGTCCCGGGACAGGGGTTGAGCAGTTCTTC.

Many counts were recorded for this clone. One end of the junction does not line up with germline, which may come from a read error. The V gene is TRBV7-7, the J gene TRBJ2-6; no reliable D call. Per germline, CDR1 SSHAT and CDR2 FNYEAQ (reference sequence). There are 14 residues in the CDR3. The CDR3 loop reads CASSSLAGANVLTF. The CDR3 DNA follows: TGTGCTAGCAGCTCCCTAGCTGGGGCCAACGTCCTGACTTTC.

This clone is medium-sized (0.01 to 0.1%) by share. The V gene is TRBV6-1, the J gene TRBJ2-7; perhaps TRBD1 as D (5 bases). Germline V gene lookup returns CDR1 MNHNS and CDR2 SASEGT. Between the trimmed V and J ends, which lost 5 bases and 7 bases, there was a span of 15 bases. The length of the CDR3 is 13 residues. This CDR3 reads CASSFKGLKEQYF. CDR3 bases: TGTGCCAGCAGTTTTAAGGGGTTGAAGGAGCAGTACTTC.

This clone was found many times. The chain has TRBV11-2 and TRBJ2-3; tentatively, D is TRBD1 or TRBD2 (5 bases each). Deletions cut 5 bases from V and 5 bases from J, with 17 bases between. The germline CDR1 and CDR2 sequences are SGHAT and FQNNGV. The CDR3 spans 15 residues. The CDR3: CASSPIVWGKDTQYF. DNA for the CDR3: TGTGCCAGCAGCCCTATTGTGTGGGGGAAAGATACGCAGTATTTT.

This sequence joins TRBV9 and TRBJ2-5, with 8 positions matching TRBD2. Germline V gene data show CDR1 as SGDLS and CDR2 as YYNGEE. The CDR3 is 15 residues long. The J segment lost 0 bases and the V segment lost 3 bases, leaving 4 bases of the junction unmatched. The CDR3 bases are TGTGCCAGCAGCGGTAGCGGGGTGCACCAAGAGACCCAGTACTTC. Its protein product is CASSGSGVHQETQYF.

There are many counts of this clone. The chain joins TRBV18 to TRBJ2-5; a weak D match, TRBD1 (5 bases). Germline V gene data show CDR1 as KGHSH and CDR2 as LQKENI. Trimming removed 3 bases from V and 5 bases from J, with 19 bases in between. The CDR3 is made up of 16 amino acids. The CDR3 sequence: CASSPFTDGHLETQYF. CDR3 in DNA: TGTGCCAGCTCACCTTTTACGGACGGACACTTGGAGACCCAGTACTTC.

This clone was seen only once. The chain links TRBV6-1 to TRBJ2-7, with D unresolved. Germline assignment: CDR1 MNHNS and CDR2 SASEGT. This CDR3 spans 10 amino acids. CDR3 sequence reads: CAIQCREQYF. The DNA of the CDR3 is TGTGCGATACAGTGTCGCGAGCAGTACTTC.

This clone has a count of ten or more. The chain uses TRBV27 and TRBJ1-1; TRBD1 aligns across 9 bases. CDR1 MNHEY and CDR2 SMNVEV come from the germline V gene (reference sequence). Trimming removed 6 bases from V and 5 bases from J; junction bases left unmatched: 4. CDR3 length: 13 residues. In DNA form, the CDR3 reads TGTGCCAGCAGGGGACAGGGTCTGACTGAAGCTTTCTTT. It is translated as CASRGQGLTEAFF.

This clone appeared a few times. A much larger clone lies one base from this, so it may be a read error. This sequence joins TRBV6-1 and TRBJ2-5; perhaps TRBD1 as D (6 bases). This CDR3 has 16 residues. The germline gives CDR1 MNHNS, CDR2 SASEGT. The CDR3 loop is CASSARTGGRQETQYF. The CDR3 region has the DNA TGTGCCAGTAGTGCCCGGACTGGGGGCCGACAAGAGACCCAGTACTTC.

In its sample, this clone was seen a few times. At one end the junction does not follow the germline gene, possibly because of a read error. The rearrangement links TRBV6-1 to TRBJ2-5, with 8 nucleotides matching TRBD2. Per the germline V gene, CDR1 is MNHNS and CDR2 is SASEGT. The CDR3 is 16 amino acids. In DNA form, the CDR3 reads TGTGCCAGCAGTGAATCGCAAAGCGGGAGAGGAGAGACCCTGTACTTC. Its protein is CASSESQSGRGETLYF.

This clone was seen at least ten times. A much larger clone lies one base from this, so it may be a read error. The chain uses TRBV20-1 and TRBJ2-7; the match to TRBD1 covers 9 bases. This CDR3 spans 13 amino acids. CDR1 DFQATT and CDR2 SNEGSKA come from the germline V gene (reference sequence). The CDR3 DNA sequence: TGCAGGGCCCTCCAGACAGGGGGCTACGAGCAGTACTTC. Translating it yields CRALQTGGYEQYF.

The chain joins TRBV20-1 to TRBJ1-5; 11 bases align to TRBD1. V shed 6 bases, J shed 6 bases, and the junction held 7 bases outside the gene matches. The CDR3 runs 14 residues. Germline loops: CDR1 DFQATT, CDR2 SNEGSKA (reference sequence). CDR3 loop: CSARTGGTVQPQHF. The CDR3 DNA reads TGCAGTGCCAGGACAGGGGGCACGGTTCAGCCCCAGCATTTT.

To note about this clone: At one end the junction does not follow the germline gene, possibly because of a read error. The chain carries TRBV28 and TRBJ1-6; D is undetermined. The CDR3 consists of 15 residues. CDR1 MDHEN and CDR2 SYDVKM come from the germline V gene. The CDR3, as DNA: TGTGCCAGCAGTTTTGTGTTCTCCTATAATACACCCCTCCACTTT. This sequence encodes CASSFVFSYNTPLHF. Full variable domain (outside the CDR3, taken from reference TRBV28 and TRBJ1-6): DVKVTQSSRYLVKRTGEKVFLECVQDMDHENMFWYRQDPGLGLRLIYFSYDVKMKEKGDIPEGYSVSREKKERFSLILESASTNQTSMYLCASSFVFSYNTPLHFGNGTRLTVT.

This clone was observed a handful of times. A single base separates this from a much larger clone, so it may be a read error. V usage is TRBV19 and J usage is TRBJ2-1, with unresolved D. Germline lookup yields CDR1 LNHDA and CDR2 SQIVND (reference sequence). The V end was cut by 4 bases, the J end by 5 bases, with 9 bases between. This CDR3 contains 13 residues. DNA for the CDR3: TGTGCCAGTAGTAAGTACCGAAACAATGAGCAGTTCTTC. It translates to CASSKYRNNEQFF.